These 23 T cell receptor beta chains share one sample of origin, sequenced in a study of T cells in localized non-small cell lung cancer. Produced via immunoSEQ multiplex PCR; TCRdb's table is partial and in-frame only. This sample has 30,000 to 45,000 clones, with around 88% found just once. The source was peripheral blood, collected before any cancer treatment. The receptors were sampled from a woman aged 35 to 70 with stage I lung adenocarcinoma.

This clone was seen a single time. The rearrangement uses TRBV11-2 and TRBJ1-5; 10 bases are shared with TRBD1. CDR3 length equals 14 residues. Germline V CDR1 and CDR2: SGHAT, FQNNGV. V was pared by 3 bases and J by 7 bases, with 3 bases of the junction left unmatched. CDR3 sequence: CASSFDRGRQPQHF. DNA of the CDR3: TGTGCCAGCAGCTTTGACAGGGGGCGGCAGCCCCAGCATTTT.

The rearrangement joins TRBV5-4 to TRBJ1-2; possibly TRBD1 for D (6 bases). V lost 2 bases, J lost 8 bases, and 16 bases lay in between. From germline, CDR1 is SGHNT and CDR2 YYREEE (reference sequence). This CDR3 contains 14 residues. CDR3 bases: TGTGCCAGCAGCTTACTACAGGGCAGAGAGGGCTACACCTTC. It codes for CASSLLQGREGYTF.

The V and J genes are TRBV6-1 and TRBJ2-3; D ambiguous. The CDR3 has 14 residues. The V end lost 6 bases, the J end lost 1 base, and 11 bases lay between the germline ends. Germline assignment: CDR1 MNHNS and CDR2 SASEGT. The CDR3 loop is CASSYGEGTDTQYF. CDR3 nucleotides: TGTGCCAGCAGCTACGGCGAAGGCACAGATACGCAGTATTTT.

The V and J genes are TRBV6-5 and TRBJ1-2, with TRBD1 matching 7 bases. The V gene end was trimmed by 6 bases and the J gene end by 4 bases; junction bases not matched to a gene: 11. This CDR3 region has 15 residues. Germline CDR1 reads MNHEY; CDR2 reads SVGAGI. CDR3 DNA sequence: TGTGCCAGCAGGAAGGCAGGGGGGACCGCCTATGGCTACACCTTC. It codes for CASRKAGGTAYGYTF.

This clone was observed a handful of times. This sequence joins TRBV7-3 and TRBJ1-6; D uncertain. The CDR3 is 14 residues long. V was trimmed by 4 bases and J by 7 bases, leaving 11 bases between them. Per germline, CDR1 SGHTA and CDR2 FQGTGA. For the CDR3, the DNA is TGTGCCAGCAGCTCGGACCCAGGAAATTCACCCCTCCACTTT. It is translated as CASSSDPGNSPLHF. Complete variable domain (other parts from reference TRBV7-3 and TRBJ1-6): GAGVSQTPSNKVTEKGKYVELRCDPISGHTALYWYRQSLGQGPEFLIYFQGTGAADDSGLPNDRFFAVRPEGSVSTLKIQRTERGDSAVYLCASSSDPGNSPLHFGNGTRLTVT.

The J gene is TRBJ1-6, the V gene TRBV2, with 10 positions matching TRBD1. Trimming cost V 4 bases and J 6 bases; bases outside gene matches: 3. The CDR3 totals 15 residues. Germline V gene lookup returns CDR1 SNHLY and CDR2 FYNNEI. CDR3 nucleotide sequence: TGTGCCAGCAGTGGGACAGGGGGAGGTAATTCACCCCTCCACTTT. Translating gives CASSGTGGGNSPLHF. Combining the CDR3 with reference TRBV2 and TRBJ1-6 gives the whole variable domain EPEVTQTPSHQVTQMGQEVILRCVPISNHLYFYWYRQILGQKVEFLVSFYNNEISEKSEIFDDQFSVERPDGSNFTLKIRSTKLEDSAMYFCASSGTGGGNSPLHFGNGTRLTVT.

The genes are TRBV5-1 and TRBJ2-3; D remains ambiguous. The CDR3 length is 17 residues. V lost 4 bases, J lost 0 bases, and 18 bases lay in between. Per germline, CDR1 SGHRS and CDR2 YFSETQ. The CDR3 DNA follows: TGCGCCAGCAGCAATTCCCCGGCCGGCCACAGCACAGATACGCAGTATTTT. Its translation: CASSNSPAGHSTDTQYF.

The chain carries TRBV5-1 and TRBJ1-1; 7 bases fit TRBD1. Germline CDR1 SGHRS, CDR2 YFSETQ. V was pared by 5 bases and J by 0 bases, with 4 bases of the junction left unmatched. CDR3 length equals 14 residues. The CDR3 coding sequence is TGCGCCAGCAGGGGGGGACAGTTGAACACTGAAGCTTTCTTT. Encoded protein: CASRGGQLNTEAFF.

This clone was seen once. This sample also contains other DNA sequences that code for the same CDR3. This chain uses TRBV5-1 with TRBJ1-2; 8 bases align to TRBD1. The CDR3 length is 14 residues. With 0 bases clipped from V and 5 bases from J, the junction kept 3 bases outside the gene matches. Germline-derived CDR1 and CDR2 are SGHRS and YFSETQ. The DNA of the CDR3 is TGCGCCAGCAGCTTGGCAGGGGGCAATTATGGCTACACCTTC. This codes for CASSLAGGNYGYTF. The full variable domain, with the rest looked up from reference TRBV5-1 and TRBJ1-2, is KAGVTQTPRYLIKTRGQQVTLSCSPISGHRSVSWYQQTPGQGLQFLFEYFSETQRNKGNFPGRFSGRQFSNSRSEMNVSTLELGDSALYLCASSLAGGNYGYTFGSGTRLTVV.

The V gene is TRBV6-5, the J gene TRBJ1-1; D uncertain. V lost 2 bases and J 10 bases, leaving 11 bases between the germline ends. Looked up from germline, CDR1 is MNHEY and CDR2 is SVGAGI. The CDR3 is 12 amino acids. The CDR3 DNA reads TGTGCCAGCAGTTACACGGCCAGCCCAGCTTTCTTT. Its protein is CASSYTASPAFF.

The gene calls are TRBV5-1 and TRBJ2-1; tentatively, D is TRBD1 (5 bases). Germline V CDR1 and CDR2: SGHRS, YFSETQ. The V and J ends lost 4 bases and 7 bases respectively, with 15 bases between them. CDR3 length: 14 residues. The CDR3 DNA reads TGCGCCAGCAGCCGAGGTGGGGCAGGGAATGAGCAGTTCTTC. This sequence encodes CASSRGGAGNEQFF.

The chain is built from TRBV4-1 and TRBJ1-2; D possibly corresponds to TRBD1 (6 bases). The CDR3 spans 14 residues. Germline loops: CDR1 MGHRA, CDR2 YSYEKL. The germline V and J ends were trimmed by 2 bases and 4 bases, with 11 bases remaining between them. DNA for the CDR3: TGCGCCAGCAGCCAACCGGGGGCAGTCTATGGCTACACCTTC. This translates into CASSQPGAVYGYTF.

The chain uses TRBV6-1 and TRBJ1-2; no clear D. The CDR3 contains 13 residues. Trimming left V 8 bases short and J 4 bases short, with 14 bases between. The V gene's germline CDR1 is MNHNS and CDR2 SASEGT. The CDR3 DNA is TGTGCCAGCGCCACGGGAGAGAGCTATGGCTACACCTTC. It encodes CASATGESYGYTF.

The V call is TRBV4-1, the J call TRBJ1-4; TRBD1 is a possible D gene (6 bases). Deletions cut 0 bases from V and 7 bases from J, with 18 bases between. This CDR3 comprises 17 residues. From germline, CDR1 is MGHRA and CDR2 YSYEKL. The CDR3 DNA is TGCGCCAGCAGCCAAGATCCCACAGGGAGAGGGGCTGAAAAACTGTTTTTT. Its protein is CASSQDPTGRGAEKLFF.

The chain employs TRBV11-2 and TRBJ1-4, with TRBD1 matching over 12 bases. The germline V gene has CDR1 SGHAT and CDR2 FQNNGV. V lost 3 bases to trimming and J lost 7 bases; unmatched junction nucleotides: 0. The CDR3 sequence is 14 residues long. CDR3 loop: CASSLGQGAEKLFF. CDR3 sequence (DNA): TGTGCCAGCAGCTTGGGACAGGGGGCTGAAAAACTGTTTTTT. The whole variable domain, filled in from reference TRBV11-2 and TRBJ1-4, reads EAGVAQSPRYKIIEKRQSVAFWCNPISGHATLYWYQQILGQGPKLLIQFQNNGVVDDSQLPKDRFSAERLKGVDSTLKIQPAKLEDSAVYLCASSLGQGAEKLFFGSGTQLSVL.

The table lists this clone with a count of one. The chain recombines TRBV7-9 with TRBJ2-7, with a tentative D call TRBD1 (6 bases). The V and J ends lost 4 bases and 0 bases respectively, with 16 bases between them. Germline V gene lookup returns CDR1 SEHNR and CDR2 FQNEAQ (reference sequence). The length of the CDR3 is 16 residues. The CDR3 DNA sequence: TGTGCCAGCAGCTCCATCGACAGGCGCGGCTCCTACGAGCAGTACTTC. It encodes CASSSIDRRGSYEQYF. Drawing the rest from reference TRBV7-9 and TRBJ2-7, the complete variable domain is DTGVSQNPRHKITKRGQNVTFRCDPISEHNRLYWYRQTLGQGPEFLTYFQNEAQLEKSRLLSDRFSAERPKGSFSTLEIQRTEQGDSAMYLCASSSIDRRGSYEQYFGPGTRLTVT.

This CDR3 is CASSIRGARDRGNTEAFF. The CDR3 nucleotides read TGTGCCAGTAGTATCCGAGGGGCGAGGGACAGGGGAAACACTGAAGCTTTCTTT. The J gene is TRBJ1-1, the V gene TRBV19; the match to TRBD1 covers 10 bases. Looked up from germline, CDR1 is LNHDA and CDR2 is SQIVND (reference sequence). The junction had 12 bases not matched to a gene; V was cut back by 3 bases and J by 2 bases. The CDR3 spans 18 residues.

A note on this clone: The germline gene is not matched at one end of the junction; a read error may be the cause. This rearrangement joins TRBV2 to TRBJ2-4; TRBD2 is a possible D gene (5 bases). The length of the CDR3 is 19 residues. From germline, CDR1 is SNHLY and CDR2 FYNNEI. CDR3 nucleotide sequence: TGTGCCAGCAGGGAAGGTCTGGGTGGGGAGAGACTAGCCAAAAACATTCAGTACTTC. It yields the protein CASREGLGGERLAKNIQYF.

This clone has just a few counts. The chain recombines TRBV9 with TRBJ1-5; the D gene is possibly TRBD1 (5 bases). Deletions cut 2 bases from V and 6 bases from J, with 9 bases between. The germline V gene has CDR1 SGDLS and CDR2 YYNGEE. The CDR3 totals 13 residues. CDR3 loop: CASSVGEGQPQHF. In DNA, the CDR3 is TGTGCCAGCAGCGTGGGGGAGGGTCAGCCCCAGCATTTT.

This chain uses TRBV4-1 with TRBJ1-4, with 9 bases fitting TRBD1. V shed 3 bases, J shed 8 bases, and the junction held 10 bases outside the gene matches. The germline V gene encodes CDR1 MGHRA and CDR2 YSYEKL. The CDR3 covers 16 residues. In DNA, the CDR3 is TGCGCCAGCAGCCAGCCTAAGACAGGGGGTGACGAAAAACTGTTTTTT. Translation gives CASSQPKTGGDEKLFF.

V is TRBV11-2 and J is TRBJ2-1; 8 nucleotides agree with TRBD1. The CDR3 has 16 amino acids. V gave up 6 bases and J gave up 7 bases; unmatched junction bases: 14. Germline CDR1 reads SGHAT; CDR2 reads FQNNGV. CDR3 protein: CASSERPGQAINEQFF. The CDR3 DNA follows: TGTGCCAGCAGTGAAAGGCCGGGACAGGCGATTAATGAGCAGTTCTTC.

This chain links TRBV7-8 with TRBJ2-1, with D perhaps TRBD2 (5 bases). CDR3 length: 16 amino acids. V lost 3 bases to trimming and J lost 1 base, with 13 bases between them. Germline V gene lookup returns CDR1 SGHVS and CDR2 FQNEAQ. In nucleotides, the CDR3 is TGTGCCAGCAGCTTTTTTGAGGGTAGTTCCTACAATGAGCAGTTCTTC. Its protein is CASSFFEGSSYNEQFF.

The chain has TRBV27 and TRBJ1-4; perhaps TRBD1 as D (5 bases). The CDR3 spans 14 residues. The germline gives CDR1 MNHEY, CDR2 SMNVEV (reference sequence). V lost 3 bases and J 10 bases, leaving 15 bases between the germline ends. DNA of the CDR3: TGTGCCAGCAGTTTTAGCAGGGTCGAGGGAAAACTGTTTTTT. Residues: CASSFSRVEGKLFF.